Presented here are 26 T cell receptor beta chains from one specimen sequenced in a study of blood T cell repertoires in COVID-19. The assay was immunoSEQ multiplex PCR, and TCRdb's table has in-frame clones only and misses some. Among 50,000 to 75,000 clones listed, roughly 84% were seen once. Material for sequencing was peripheral blood. The receptors were sampled from a woman of 80 years or more with active or convalescent COVID-19.

This rearrangement joins TRBV10-3 to TRBJ2-3; D may be TRBD1 (6 bases). This CDR3 is built from 13 residues. Between the trimmed V and J ends, which lost 6 bases and 6 bases, there was a span of 13 bases. Germline V gene sequence: CDR1 ENHRY, CDR2 SYGVKD. The CDR3 region is CAIRGDNSDTQYF. The DNA for the CDR3 is TGTGCCATCAGAGGGGACAACTCCGATACGCAGTATTTT.

The gene calls are TRBV5-1 and TRBJ2-5; perhaps TRBD1 as D (5 bases). The CDR3 is 13 residues long. Germline CDR1 reads SGHRS; CDR2 reads YFSETQ. V lost 4 bases, J lost 5 bases, and 12 bases lay in between. CDR3 amino acids: CASSPTVVETQYF. For the CDR3, the DNA is TGCGCCAGCAGCCCGACAGTTGTGGAGACCCAGTACTTC.

This rearrangement joins TRBV19 to TRBJ1-2; TRBD1 aligns across 9 bases. The CDR3 is 15 residues long. CDR1 LNHDA and CDR2 SQIVND come from the germline V gene (reference sequence). V trimming: 4 bases; J trimming: 1 base; junction bases outside the gene matches: 4. The DNA for the CDR3 is TGTGCCAGTAGTAGGGGACAGGGTCATAACTATGGCTACACCTTC. Its protein is CASSRGQGHNYGYTF.

This sequence joins TRBV5-1 and TRBJ1-5, with unresolved D. The ends were cut back, 0 bases at V and 3 bases at J, with 10 bases in the middle. Germline V gene sequence: CDR1 SGHRS, CDR2 YFSETQ. The CDR3 sequence is 15 residues long. This chain's CDR3 is CASSLVAGPNQPQHF. The CDR3 region has the DNA TGCGCCAGCAGCTTGGTCGCGGGCCCCAATCAGCCCCAGCATTTT.

This chain uses TRBV4-1 with TRBJ1-1; possible D gene TRBD1, 5 bases. This CDR3 contains 17 residues. V was cut by 3 bases and J by 5 bases, with 22 bases left in between. In germline, CDR1 is MGHRA, CDR2 YSYEKL. CDR3 nucleotide sequence: TGCGCCAGCAGCCAGACACCCAAAGGGAGGGGTGGGACTGAAGCTTTCTTT. Its translation is CASSQTPKGRGGTEAFF.

As concerns this clone: Other DNA sequences in the sample encode the same CDR3. This chain links TRBV12-3 or TRBV12-4 with TRBJ2-5, with D possibly matching TRBD1 (5 bases). The CDR3 loop spans 12 amino acids. Trimming took off 5 bases at V and 4 bases at J, with 8 bases between the two ends. CDR3 protein: CASSPQGETQYF. CDR3 DNA: TGTGCCAGCAGTCCCCAGGGAGAGACCCAGTACTTC.

The rearrangement links TRBV5-1 to TRBJ1-1, with D possibly matching TRBD1 (6 bases). Trimming shortened V by 2 bases and J by 3 bases, and 8 bases separated the two germline ends. CDR3 length: 13 residues. The germline V gene encodes CDR1 SGHRS and CDR2 YFSETQ. CDR3 residues: CASSLRTDTEAFF. CDR3 DNA: TGCGCCAGCAGCTTAAGGACAGACACTGAAGCTTTCTTT.

V is TRBV27 and J is TRBJ2-3; 8 bases map to TRBD1. The CDR3 covers 19 residues. V lost 6 bases to trimming and J lost 2 bases; unmatched junction nucleotides: 19. The germline V gene has CDR1 MNHEY and CDR2 SMNVEV (reference sequence). CDR3: CASSLDRDAVSADTDTQYF. The CDR3 nucleotides are TGTGCCAGCAGCTTGGACAGGGACGCTGTGAGTGCCGACACAGATACGCAGTATTTT.

This clone has just one count. This chain joins TRBV5-8 and TRBJ2-5; 8 bases fit TRBD1. Unmatched junction bases numbered 6, after V lost 6 bases and J lost 5 bases. The CDR3 totals 13 residues. CDR1 SGHTS and CDR2 YDEGEE come from the germline V gene. CDR3 coding DNA: TGTGCCAGCATCGGCAGGGGGCGGGAGACCCAGTACTTC. Translating gives CASIGRGRETQYF. Based on the CDR3 plus reference TRBV5-8 and TRBJ2-5, the full variable domain is EAGVTQSPTHLIKTRGQQATLRCSPISGHTSVYWYQQALGLGLQFLLWYDEGEERNRGNFPPRFSGRQFPNYSSELNVNALELEDSALYLCASIGRGRETQYFGPGTRLLVL.

The chain links TRBV11-2 to TRBJ2-1, with 9 bases aligning to TRBD1. This CDR3 is 13 amino acids long. Trimming cost V 5 bases and J 9 bases; bases outside gene matches: 5. Germline V gene data show CDR1 as SGHAT and CDR2 as FQNNGV. CDR3 coding DNA: TGTGCCAGCAGCCAAACAGGGGGCCTTGAGCAGTTCTTC. This sequence encodes CASSQTGGLEQFF.

The J gene is TRBJ1-1, the V gene TRBV4-1, with D unresolved. This CDR3 contains 16 residues. Trimming pared 0 bases from V and 0 bases from J, leaving 11 bases between. Germline V gives CDR1 MGHRA, CDR2 YSYEKL. CDR3 nucleotides: TGCGCCAGCAGCCAAGACCCAGCGGGGATGAACACTGAAGCTTTCTTT. Protein: CASSQDPAGMNTEAFF.

The chain combines TRBV7-9 with TRBJ2-1; 7 nucleotides align to TRBD1. The CDR3 has 16 residues. With 5 bases clipped from V and 0 bases from J, the junction kept 7 bases outside the gene matches. Germline loops: CDR1 SEHNR, CDR2 FQNEAQ (reference sequence). The CDR3 loop is CASSTDRARSYNEQFF. The CDR3 DNA reads TGTGCCAGCAGCACAGACAGGGCTCGCTCCTACAATGAGCAGTTCTTC.

The V gene is TRBV19, the J gene TRBJ2-5; 7 nucleotides line up with TRBD2. V gave up 6 bases and J gave up 5 bases; unmatched junction bases: 3. Germline V gives CDR1 LNHDA, CDR2 SQIVND (reference sequence). The CDR3 is made up of 12 amino acids. CDR3 sequence reads: CASRGGSETQYF. DNA of the CDR3: TGTGCCAGTAGGGGGGGGTCCGAGACCCAGTACTTC.

V and J are TRBV10-3 and TRBJ2-7, with 7 bases identical to TRBD1. Germline V gives CDR1 ENHRY, CDR2 SYGVKD. V lost 6 bases, J lost 3 bases, and 5 bases stayed unmatched. This CDR3 has 13 residues. The CDR3: CAIREDRFYEQYF. In DNA, the CDR3 is TGTGCCATCAGGGAGGACAGGTTCTACGAGCAGTACTTC.

CDR3 DNA: TGTGCCAGCAGCTTCGCCCACCCCGACAGGGAGAACAATCAGCCCCAGCATTTT. Translation gives CASSFAHPDRENNQPQHF. The chain uses TRBV7-3 and TRBJ1-5, with 7 bases fitting TRBD1. The CDR3 is 18 amino acids. V shed 3 bases, J shed 3 bases, and the junction held 14 bases outside the gene matches. Germline-derived CDR1 and CDR2 are SGHTA and FQGTGA.

The rearrangement uses TRBV6-5 and TRBJ1-2; no firm D call. The CDR3 length is 13 residues. Germline V gene lookup returns CDR1 MNHEY and CDR2 SVGAGI. The V and J ends lost 7 bases and 7 bases respectively, with 16 bases between them. CDR3 amino acids: CASTTLAFIGYTF. CDR3 sequence (DNA): TGTGCCAGCACAACCTTGGCCTTTATTGGCTACACCTTC.

J is TRBJ1-1 and V is TRBV30; perhaps TRBD1 as D (5 bases). Looked up from germline, CDR1 is GTSNPN and CDR2 is SVGIG (reference sequence). V was shortened by 7 bases and J by 1 base, with 10 bases between the two germline ends. The CDR3 spans 12 residues. CDR3 sequence: CAYRGGNTEAFF. In DNA form, the CDR3 reads TGTGCCTACCGGGGGGGGAACACTGAAGCTTTCTTT.

The chain uses TRBV7-2 and TRBJ2-2, with D maybe TRBD1 (6 bases). There are 15 residues in the CDR3. Between the trimmed V and J ends, which lost 4 bases and 4 bases, there was a span of 13 bases. CDR1 is SGHTA, CDR2 FQGNSA, per germline. The CDR3 spells CASSSWQGSTGELFF. CDR3 bases: TGTGCCAGCAGCTCTTGGCAGGGGTCCACCGGGGAGCTGTTTTTT.

The chain uses TRBV7-2 and TRBJ1-3, with 7 nucleotides matching TRBD1. Trimming at V came to 0 bases and at J to 6 bases, leaving 5 bases not matched to a gene. CDR1 and CDR2 from the germline V gene are SGHTA and FQGNSA. The CDR3 covers 15 residues. This CDR3 is CASSLAGGVKNTIYF. CDR3 DNA sequence: TGTGCCAGCAGCTTAGCAGGGGGCGTTAAAAACACCATATATTTT. The full variable domain, in which reference TRBV7-2 and TRBJ1-3 provide the parts outside the CDR3, is GAGVSQSPSNKVTEKGKDVELRCDPISGHTALYWYRQSLGQGLEFLIYFQGNSAPDKSGLPSDRFSAERTGGSVSTLTIQRTQQEDSAVYLCASSLAGGVKNTIYFGEGSWLTVV.

The chain has TRBV28 and TRBJ1-3; D gene unclear. V was trimmed by 6 bases and J by 0 bases, leaving 9 bases between them. Per the germline V gene, CDR1 is MDHEN and CDR2 is SYDVKM. The CDR3 spans 14 residues. For the CDR3, the DNA is TGTGCCAGCAGGAGGGCGATCTCTGGAAACACCATATATTTT. Protein: CASRRAISGNTIYF.

The chain employs TRBV2 and TRBJ2-5, with 9 nucleotides matching TRBD1. Germline CDR1 is SNHLY and CDR2 is FYNNEI. The CDR3 extends over 14 amino acids. Trimming cost V 7 bases and J 5 bases; bases outside gene matches: 8. CDR3 residues: CASTLDRGYETQYF. The CDR3 coding sequence is TGTGCCAGCACCCTGGACAGGGGCTATGAGACCCAGTACTTC.

The chain recombines TRBV7-2 with TRBJ2-6; D not certain. The CDR3 runs to 15 residues. The germline V and J ends were trimmed by 5 bases and 0 bases, with 8 bases remaining between them. The germline V gene encodes CDR1 SGHTA and CDR2 FQGNSA. The CDR3 sequence: CASSMLDSGANVLTF. The DNA of the CDR3 is TGTGCCAGCAGCATGCTAGACTCTGGGGCCAACGTCCTGACTTTC.

This chain links TRBV11-3 with TRBJ2-3; TRBD2 matches 8 bases. CDR3 length: 16 amino acids. Germline-derived CDR1 and CDR2 are SGHNT and YENEEA. The J segment lost 6 bases and the V segment lost 4 bases, leaving 12 bases of the junction unmatched. The CDR3 spells CASSSGSAGGYDTQYF. The CDR3 DNA sequence: TGTGCCAGCAGCTCGGGGTCCGCGGGGGGTTATGATACGCAGTATTTT.

The rearrangement uses TRBV4-2 and TRBJ1-4; a weak D match, TRBD1 (6 bases). Germline loops: CDR1 LGHNA, CDR2 YNFKEQ. The CDR3 covers 14 residues. V was pared by 4 bases and J by 6 bases, with 12 bases between. CDR3 protein: CASSPRGLHEKLFF. DNA for the CDR3: TGTGCCAGCAGCCCCAGGGGATTGCATGAAAAACTGTTTTTT.

This clone was observed a handful of times. V gene TRBV19 combines with J gene TRBJ2-2, with D tentatively TRBD2 (7 bases). CDR3 length: 15 residues. The germline V and J ends were trimmed by 7 bases and 0 bases, with 12 bases remaining between them. Germline-derived CDR1 and CDR2 are LNHDA and SQIVND (reference sequence). The CDR3 spells CASNGGRTNTGELFF. CDR3 sequence (DNA): TGTGCCAGTAACGGGGGGCGTACGAACACCGGGGAGCTGTTTTTT.

The V and J genes are TRBV7-7 and TRBJ2-5; TRBD1 might be the D (6 bases). CDR1 SSHAT and CDR2 FNYEAQ come from the germline V gene (reference sequence). Trimming shortened V by 1 base and J by 3 bases, and 6 bases separated the two germline ends. The CDR3 loop spans 13 amino acids. The CDR3 sequence is CASSLDREETQYF. CDR3 sequence (DNA): TGTGCCAGCAGCTTAGACAGGGAAGAGACCCAGTACTTC.